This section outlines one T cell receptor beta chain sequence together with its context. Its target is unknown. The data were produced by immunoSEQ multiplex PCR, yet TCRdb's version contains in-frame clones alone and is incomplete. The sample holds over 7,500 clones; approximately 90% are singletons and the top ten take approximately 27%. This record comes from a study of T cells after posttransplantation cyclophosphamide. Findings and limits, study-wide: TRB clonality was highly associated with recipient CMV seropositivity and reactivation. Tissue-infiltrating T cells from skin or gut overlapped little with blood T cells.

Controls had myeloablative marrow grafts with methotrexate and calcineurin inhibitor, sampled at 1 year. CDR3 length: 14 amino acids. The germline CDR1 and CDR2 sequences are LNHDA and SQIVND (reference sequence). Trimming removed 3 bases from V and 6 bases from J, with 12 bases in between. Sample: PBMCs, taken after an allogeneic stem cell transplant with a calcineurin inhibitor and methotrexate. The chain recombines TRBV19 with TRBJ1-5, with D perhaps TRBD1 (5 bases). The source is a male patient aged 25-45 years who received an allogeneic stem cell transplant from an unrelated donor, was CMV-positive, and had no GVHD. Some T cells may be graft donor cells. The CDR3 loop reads CASSMGQEGQPQHF. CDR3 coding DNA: TGTGCCAGTAGTATGGGGCAGGAGGGTCAGCCCCAGCATTTT.